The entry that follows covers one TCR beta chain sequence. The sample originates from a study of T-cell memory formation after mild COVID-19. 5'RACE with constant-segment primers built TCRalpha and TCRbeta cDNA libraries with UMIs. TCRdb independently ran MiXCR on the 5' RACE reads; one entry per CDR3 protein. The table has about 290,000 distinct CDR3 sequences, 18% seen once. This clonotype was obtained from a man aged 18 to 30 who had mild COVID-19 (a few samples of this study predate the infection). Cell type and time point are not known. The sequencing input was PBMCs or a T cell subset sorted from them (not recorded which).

CDR3 in amino acids: CASSVAMGSIADTQYF. The CDR3 DNA follows: TGTGCCAGCAGCGTAGCTATGGGTAGCATCGCAGATACGCAGTATTTT. The V gene is TRBV9, the J gene TRBJ2-3, with D uncertain. CDR3 length: 16 amino acids. V gave up 0 bases and J gave up 4 bases, with 15 bases separating them. The germline CDR1 and CDR2 sequences are SGDLS and YYNGEE.